What follows are 6 T cell receptor beta chains derived from one specimen sequenced in a study of cytotoxic CD8 clonotypes in ibrutinib-treated CLL. Some clones are missing from TCRdb's copy, which holds only in-frame ones; the method was immunoSEQ multiplex PCR. The table records about 310,000 clones, about 77% of them present only once. The sample consisted of PBMCs, taken before ibrutinib treatment. The origin of the receptors is a human donor with chronic lymphocytic leukemia.

The rearrangement links TRBV5-1 to TRBJ2-1; D gene unclear. The V and J ends lost 0 bases and 5 bases respectively, with 6 bases between them. CDR1 SGHRS and CDR2 YFSETQ come from the germline V gene. CDR3 length: 13 amino acids. CDR3 bases: TGCGCCAGCAGCTTGGAGGTAAACAATGAGCAGTTCTTC. Its protein product is CASSLEVNNEQFF.

In this sample, this clone turned up a few times. The chain links TRBV2 to TRBJ1-3; D is unresolved. Trimming removed 7 bases at V and 0 bases at J, with 10 bases between. CDR3 length: 14 residues. Per the germline V gene, CDR1 is SNHLY and CDR2 is FYNNEI. The CDR3 DNA follows: TGTGCCAGCAAGCCGGAACCCTCTGGAAACACCATATATTTT. It yields the protein CASKPEPSGNTIYF.

Comment on this clone: The sample carries other DNA sequences with the same CDR3. V gene TRBV7-2 combines with J gene TRBJ2-2; D may correspond to TRBD1 or TRBD2 (7 bases each). This CDR3 region has 15 residues. V lost 3 bases, J lost 4 bases, and 12 bases lay in between. Germline CDR1 SGHTA, CDR2 FQGNSA. CDR3 loop: CASSLGGGGTGELFF. CDR3 DNA sequence: TGTGCCAGCAGCTTGGGAGGGGGCGGCACCGGGGAGCTGTTTTTT.

The chain recombines TRBV9 with TRBJ1-2, with 7 nucleotides matching TRBD1. V gave up 5 bases and J gave up 5 bases; unmatched junction bases: 9. The CDR3 consists of 14 residues. CDR1 is SGDLS and CDR2 is YYNGEE in the germline V gene. For the CDR3, the DNA is TGTGCCAGCAGTGGTTCCGGGACAGAGTATGGCTACACCTTC. Translated: CASSGSGTEYGYTF.

V usage is TRBV6-5 and J usage is TRBJ2-7; D is perhaps TRBD2 (5 bases). Germline V gene sequence: CDR1 MNHEY, CDR2 SVGAGI. The CDR3 is 13 residues long. V was clipped by 6 bases and J by 3 bases, with 12 bases between them. The CDR3 protein is CASRGGPYYEQYF. The CDR3 region has the DNA TGTGCCAGCAGGGGCGGGCCATACTACGAGCAGTACTTC.

The V call is TRBV5-1, the J call TRBJ2-2; possibly TRBD1 for D (6 bases). The CDR3 contains 14 residues. CDR1 and CDR2 (germline): SGHRS, YFSETQ. The germline V and J ends were trimmed by 1 base and 4 bases, with 8 bases remaining between them. This chain's CDR3 is CASSLTGITGELFF. As DNA, the CDR3 is TGCGCCAGCAGCTTGACAGGGATCACCGGGGAGCTGTTTTTT.